The entry that follows covers one TCR beta chain sequence. The data were obtained in a study of T cell changes during pregnancy in multiple sclerosis. CDR3 length equals 14 residues. The germline CDR1 and CDR2 sequences are SNHLY and FYNNEI. V was shortened by 5 bases and J by 1 base, with 9 bases between the two germline ends. TCRdb's copy holds only in-frame clones and misses some; the assay was immunoSEQ multiplex PCR. The sample consists of tens of thousands of clones, roughly 91% of them appearing once. The sample consisted of peripheral blood, taken in the third trimester of pregnancy. This sequence joins TRBV2 and TRBJ2-1; D is unclear. The sequence was obtained from a female donor with multiple sclerosis, enrolled in a pregnancy study. CDR3 in DNA: TGTGCCAGCAGTCCTATACAGTCCTACAATGAGCAGTTCTTC. Translated, it gives CASSPIQSYNEQFF.